This T cell receptor (beta chain) originates from a study of human T cells and chemical hapten exposure. The time point is: patch test 1, 2 weeks after DPC sensitization. Treatment here: therapeutic diphenylcyclopropenone sensitization with weekly scalp DPC. Each patch test followed a blood draw. TCRdb itself ran the RACE reads through MiXCR, one entry per CDR3 protein. Counted here are a few hundred thousand distinct CDR3 sequences, roughly 4.8% occurring once; the ten biggest clones make up 2% to 2.5%. In its sample, this clonotype was seen many times. Its antigen is unidentified. Study findings and constraints: The immune response of these alopecia patients might not match healthy individuals'.

CDR1 and CDR2 from the germline V gene are DFQATT and SNEGSKA (reference sequence). CDR3 length: 17 amino acids. J gave up 0 bases and V 6 bases, and 16 bases lay outside the gene matches. The chain carries TRBV20-1 and TRBJ1-1; 7 bases line up with TRBD1. This material consisted of whole blood, taken in connection with sensitization to the hapten diphenylcyclopropenone (DPC). This clonotype was obtained from a woman in her forties or fifties with alopecia areata. Some clones in this sample may be carry-over from other donors' samples. The CDR3: CSAPGGAGGLMNTEAFF. In DNA, the CDR3 is TGCAGTGCCCCTGGTGGGGCAGGGGGGCTTATGAACACTGAAGCTTTCTTT.